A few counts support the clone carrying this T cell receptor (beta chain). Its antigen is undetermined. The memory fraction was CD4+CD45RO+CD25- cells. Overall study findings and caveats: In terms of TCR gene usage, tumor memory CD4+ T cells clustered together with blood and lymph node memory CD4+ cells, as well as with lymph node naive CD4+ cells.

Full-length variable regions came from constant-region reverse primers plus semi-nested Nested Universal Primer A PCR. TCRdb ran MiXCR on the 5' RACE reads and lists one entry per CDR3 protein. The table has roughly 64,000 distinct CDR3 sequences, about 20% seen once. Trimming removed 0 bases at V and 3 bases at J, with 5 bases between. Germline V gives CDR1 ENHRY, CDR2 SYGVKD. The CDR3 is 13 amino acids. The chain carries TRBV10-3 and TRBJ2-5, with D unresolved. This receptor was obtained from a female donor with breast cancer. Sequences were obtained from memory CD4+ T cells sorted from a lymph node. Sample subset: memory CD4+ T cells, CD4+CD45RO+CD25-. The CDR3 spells CAISESVKETQYF. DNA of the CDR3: TGTGCCATCAGTGAGTCGGTGAAAGAGACCCAGTACTTC.